This T cell receptor (beta chain) stems from a study of blood T cell repertoires in COVID-19. Study context: Material from acute and convalescent COVID-19 was sourced from the United States, Italy and Spain.

Produced via immunoSEQ multiplex PCR; TCRdb's table is partial and in-frame only. The profile covers 110,000 or so clones, with around 82% appearing a single time and 9% to 13% taken by the ten largest. Trimming left V 4 bases short and J 3 bases short, with 7 bases between. Germline values: CDR1 SGDLS, CDR2 YYNGEE. The length of the CDR3 is 12 residues. This clone has a single count. V gene TRBV9 combines with J gene TRBJ1-1, with a tentative D call TRBD1 (5 bases). The source material was peripheral blood. This clonotype was sampled from a human donor in a cohort sampled during active COVID-19. CDR3 in DNA: TGTGCCAGCAGCCCGGGGGACACTGAAGCTTTCTTT. This sequence encodes CASSPGDTEAFF.